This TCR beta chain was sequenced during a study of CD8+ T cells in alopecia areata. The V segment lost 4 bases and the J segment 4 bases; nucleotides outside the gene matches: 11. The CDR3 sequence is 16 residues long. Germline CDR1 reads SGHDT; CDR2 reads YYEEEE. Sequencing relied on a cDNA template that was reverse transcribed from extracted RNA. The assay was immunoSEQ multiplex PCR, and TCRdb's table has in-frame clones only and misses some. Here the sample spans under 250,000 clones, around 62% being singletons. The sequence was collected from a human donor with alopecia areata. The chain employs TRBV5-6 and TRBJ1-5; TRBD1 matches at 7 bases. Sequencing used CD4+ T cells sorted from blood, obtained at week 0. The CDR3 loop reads CASSTFVGTVNQPQHF. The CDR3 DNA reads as TGTGCCAGCAGCACGTTCGTTGGGACAGTGAATCAGCCCCAGCATTTT.